The 26 T cell receptor beta chains below all came from one sample that was sequenced in a study of T cells after yellow fever vaccination. A single record per CDR3 protein comes from TCRdb applying MiXCR to the 5' RACE reads. The sample gives approximately 13,000 distinct CDR3 sequences, roughly 4.6% of which show up once; approximately 50% is in the top ten. Sequenced material: PBMCs, either bulk or a sorted T-cell subset (CD4+, CD8+, memory, or dextramer-sorted; not recorded which), taken 45 days after the yellow fever booster vaccination. All receptors come from a young man who received the YFV17D yellow fever vaccine.

At least ten counts were recorded for this clonotype. V and J are TRBV6-2 or TRBV6-3 and TRBJ2-2; D might be TRBD1 (6 bases). Trimming shortened V by 8 bases and J by 2 bases, and 12 bases separated the two germline ends. Germline lookup yields CDR1 MNHEY and CDR2 SVGEGT. The CDR3 contains 14 residues. The CDR3 sequence: CASRDTGNTGELFF. DNA of the CDR3: TGTGCCAGCCGGGACACGGGTAACACCGGGGAGCTGTTTTTT.

In its sample, this clonotype was seen many times. The rearrangement links TRBV20-1 to TRBJ2-3; D uncertain. Trimming pared 2 bases from V and 7 bases from J, leaving 10 bases between. The CDR3 totals 12 residues. Per the germline V gene, CDR1 is DFQATT and CDR2 is SNEGSKA (reference sequence). The DNA of the CDR3 is TGCAGTGCTAGACCCCCCTTCCATACGCAGTATTTT. It is translated as CSARPPFHTQYF.

This clonotype has just a few counts. The chain has TRBV12-2 and TRBJ2-5; the D call TRBD2 from the table was never checked on the DNA. TRBV12-2 is classified as a pseudogene. CDR3 size: 13 residues. The CDR3 DNA is TGTGCAAGTCGCTTGGACGGGCCCTCGACCCAGTACTTC. This gives the protein CASRLDGPSTQYF.

This clonotype occurred many times. The chain is built from TRBV10-3 and TRBJ2-5; D ambiguous. The V end lost 5 bases, the J end lost 2 bases, and 6 bases lay between the germline ends. The CDR3 extends over 12 amino acids. Germline CDR1 is ENHRY and CDR2 is SYGVKD. In nucleotides, the CDR3 is TGTGCCATCAGTCCCCGACAAGAGACCCAGTACTTC. Its protein is CAISPRQETQYF.

Notes on this clonotype: A much larger clone sits a single nucleotide away, making a read error possible. The rearrangement joins TRBV18 to TRBJ2-7; D unresolved. Germline CDR1 reads KGHSH; CDR2 reads LQKENI. The CDR3 covers 17 residues. The CDR3 is CSSSPGLAPNYIYEQYF. The DNA for the CDR3 is TGTTCCAGCTCACCGGGTTTGGCCCCGAACTACATCTACGAGCAGTACTTC.

This clonotype was counted ten times or more. This chain joins TRBV5-1 and TRBJ2-7, with D unresolved. Germline loops: CDR1 SGHRS, CDR2 YFSETQ. V lost 3 bases and J lost 2, with 12 bases in between. The CDR3 spans 14 residues. The CDR3 nucleotides read TGCGCCAGCAGCTCGTATGGCGACACCTACGAGCAGTACTTC. This sequence encodes CASSSYGDTYEQYF.

This clonotype was counted many times. This chain links TRBV14 with TRBJ2-1, with D tentatively TRBD2 (6 bases). This CDR3 is built from 16 residues. Per the germline V gene, CDR1 is SGHDN and CDR2 is FVKESK. V lost 0 bases and J 2 bases, leaving 11 bases between the germline ends. As DNA, the CDR3 is TGTGCCAGCAGCCAAGATCGGGGGAACACCTACAATGAGCAGTTCTTC. Translating it yields CASSQDRGNTYNEQFF.

Many counts were recorded for this clonotype. The chain carries TRBV11-1 and TRBJ1-1, with 7 bases that match TRBD1. The CDR3 extends over 13 amino acids. Germline loops: CDR1 SGHAT, CDR2 FQDESV (reference sequence). J gave up 3 bases and V 6 bases, and 4 bases lay outside the gene matches. The CDR3 DNA reads as TGTGCCAGCAGATGGGGACAGTACACTGAAGCTTTCTTT. Protein: CASRWGQYTEAFF.

This clonotype occurred many times. The CDR3 region is CASSARRTTDTQYF. The DNA of the CDR3 is TGCGCCAGCAGTGCTAGGAGGACCACAGATACGCAGTATTTT. The rearrangement joins TRBV10-1 to TRBJ2-3; D possibly corresponds to TRBD2 (5 bases). This CDR3 has 14 amino acids. V lost 4 bases, J lost 2 bases, and 10 bases lay in between. Germline V gene sequence: CDR1 WNHNN, CDR2 SYGVQD (reference sequence).

This clonotype appeared many times. V gene TRBV4-3 combines with J gene TRBJ1-1; 7 nucleotides line up with TRBD1. J gave up 2 bases and V 1 base, and 7 bases lay outside the gene matches. CDR1 and CDR2 from the germline V gene are LGHNA and YSLEER. This CDR3 has 16 residues. The CDR3 loop reads CASSQGLKGANTEAFF. The CDR3 DNA reads TGCGCCAGCAGCCAAGGGCTTAAGGGGGCTAACACTGAAGCTTTCTTT.

This clonotype has ten or more counts. The rearrangement uses TRBV20-1 and TRBJ2-7, with TRBD2 matching 12 bases. Germline V lookup: CDR1 DFQATT, CDR2 SNEGSKA (reference sequence). The V and J ends lost 0 bases and 2 bases, in that order; junction bases with no gene match: 5. The CDR3 has 16 amino acids. This chain's CDR3 is CSARDKTSGSPYEQYF. CDR3 DNA: TGCAGTGCTAGAGATAAGACTAGCGGGAGCCCCTACGAGCAGTACTTC.

Many counts were recorded for this clonotype. The chain combines TRBV4-3 with TRBJ2-5; TRBD1 agrees at 7 bases. V lost 4 bases to trimming and J lost 4 bases; unmatched junction nucleotides: 12. Germline CDR1 is LGHNA and CDR2 is YSLEER. This CDR3 has 16 residues. For the CDR3, the DNA is TGCGCCAGCAGCCGGGGACAGTCCCCTTTCTTAGAGACCCAGTACTTC. As protein: CASSRGQSPFLETQYF.

In its sample, this clonotype was seen many times. This rearrangement joins TRBV30 to TRBJ2-4; the match to TRBD2 covers 7 bases. V lost 0 bases to trimming and J lost 7 bases; unmatched junction nucleotides: 12. The CDR3 totals 16 residues. Germline CDR1 and CDR2: GTSNPN and SVGIG (reference sequence). The CDR3 loop reads CAWSVPPRTRANIQYF. The CDR3 region has the DNA TGTGCCTGGAGTGTACCCCCACGGACTAGGGCCAACATTCAGTACTTC. The complete variable domain, with remaining parts taken from reference TRBV30 and TRBJ2-4, reads SQTIHQWPATLVQPVGSPLSLECTVEGTSNPNLYWYRQAAGRGLQLLFYSVGIGQISSEVPQNLSASRPQDRQFILSSKKLLLSDSGFYLCAWSVPPRTRANIQYFGAGTRLSVL.

This clonotype was detected ten times or more. The V gene is TRBV7-9, the J gene TRBJ2-5; D is undetermined. Germline loops: CDR1 SEHNR, CDR2 FQNEAQ (reference sequence). The CDR3 sequence is 12 residues long. The V end lost 1 base, the J end lost 4 bases, and 4 bases lay between the germline ends. This CDR3 is CASSLGSETQYF. Written as DNA, the CDR3 is TGTGCCAGCAGCTTAGGGTCAGAGACCCAGTACTTC. Combining the CDR3 with reference TRBV7-9 and TRBJ2-5 gives the whole variable domain DTGVSQNPRHKITKRGQNVTFRCDPISEHNRLYWYRQTLGQGPEFLTYFQNEAQLEKSRLLSDRFSAERPKGSFSTLEIQRTEQGDSAMYLCASSLGSETQYFGPGTRLLVL.

The sample holds many counts of this clonotype. The chain uses TRBV10-3 and TRBJ2-1; the D gene is possibly TRBD2 (5 bases). Germline V gene data show CDR1 as ENHRY and CDR2 as SYGVKD. V was trimmed by 10 bases and J by 5 bases, leaving 12 bases between them. CDR3 length equals 12 residues. As DNA, the CDR3 is TGTGCCAGCCACGACGGGAACAATGAGCAGTTCTTC. Translating it yields CASHDGNNEQFF.

This clonotype was picked up many times. This chain joins TRBV20-1 and TRBJ1-1; D not certain. CDR1 and CDR2 (germline): DFQATT, SNEGSKA (reference sequence). The CDR3 spans 13 residues. V was pared by 6 bases and J by 1 base, with 12 bases between. The CDR3 loop reads CSATKTRNTEAFF. Written as DNA, the CDR3 is TGCAGTGCAACTAAGACCCGGAACACTGAAGCTTTCTTT.

This clonotype has a count of ten or more. The rearrangement uses TRBV5-1 and TRBJ1-1, with 8 positions matching TRBD1. V was clipped by 2 bases and J by 1 base; unmatched bases: 7. The V gene's germline CDR1 is SGHRS and CDR2 YFSETQ. The length of the CDR3 is 16 residues. The CDR3 is CASSFGMTGANTEAFF. DNA for the CDR3: TGCGCCAGCAGCTTCGGGATGACAGGGGCGAACACTGAAGCTTTCTTT.

The chain uses TRBV21-1 and TRBJ2-7; the D call in the table, TRBD2, was not verified against the DNA. TRBV21-1 is flagged as a pseudogene. CDR3 length: 16 amino acids. The DNA of the CDR3 is TGTGCCATCAGCAAGGGACCACTAGCGGGAGATTCCGAGCAGTACTTC. Translating it yields CAISKGPLAGDSEQYF.

The table lists this clonotype with many counts. V usage is TRBV2 and J usage is TRBJ2-7; D remains ambiguous. The CDR3 has 13 residues. Trimming pared 7 bases from V and 1 base from J, leaving 11 bases between. Germline-derived CDR1 and CDR2 are SNHLY and FYNNEI. CDR3 sequence reads: CASKKIHSYEQYF. The CDR3 nucleotides read TGTGCCAGCAAGAAGATCCATTCCTACGAGCAGTACTTC. The full variable domain, its missing parts supplied by reference TRBV2 and TRBJ2-7, is EPEVTQTPSHQVTQMGQEVILRCVPISNHLYFYWYRQILGQKVEFLVSFYNNEISEKSEIFDDQFSVERPDGSNFTLKIRSTKLEDSAMYFCASKKIHSYEQYFGPGTRLTVT.

In this sample, this clonotype turned up many times. V is TRBV18 and J is TRBJ2-3; a possible D gene is TRBD2 (5 bases). This CDR3 spans 16 amino acids. Germline CDR1 and CDR2: KGHSH and LQKENI. V was pared by 3 bases and J by 1 base, with 14 bases between. This CDR3 is CASSPDDYARTDTQYF. CDR3 coding DNA: TGTGCCAGCTCACCCGACGACTATGCTCGCACAGATACGCAGTATTTT.

In this sample, this clonotype turned up many times. The chain employs TRBV20-1 and TRBJ2-7; 11 positions agree with TRBD1. The CDR3 totals 14 residues. The J segment lost 0 bases and the V segment lost 5 bases, leaving 3 bases of the junction unmatched. Germline values: CDR1 DFQATT, CDR2 SNEGSKA (reference sequence). As DNA, the CDR3 is TGCAGTGCTTCCGGGACAGGGGGCTCCTACGAGCAGTACTTC. It encodes CSASGTGGSYEQYF.

This clonotype was found a few times. This sequence joins TRBV3-1 and TRBJ2-7; 7 nucleotides align to TRBD2. After removal of 8 bases from V and 3 bases from J, the junction contained 19 bases not matched to a gene. The CDR3 totals 17 residues. Germline values: CDR1 LGHDT, CDR2 YNNKEL (reference sequence). The CDR3 protein is CASCLSLTGTTFYEQYF. CDR3 in DNA: TGTGCCAGCTGTTTATCACTCACCGGGACTACCTTCTACGAGCAGTACTTC.

This clonotype occurred many times. The J gene is TRBJ2-3, the V gene TRBV29-1, with D hard to call. This CDR3 has 13 amino acids. Trimming took 2 bases from V and 2 from J, leaving 8 bases between them. Germline CDR1 is SQVTM and CDR2 is ANQGSEA. CDR3 amino acids: CSVEKQFTDTQYF. DNA of the CDR3: TGCAGCGTTGAAAAGCAGTTCACAGATACGCAGTATTTT.

This clonotype was seen a few times. At one of its ends the junction is not consistent with the germline gene, which may arise from a read error. The chain joins TRBV25-1 to TRBJ2-3; 7 nucleotides match TRBD2. This CDR3 has 16 residues. Germline V gene lookup returns CDR1 MGHDK and CDR2 SYGVNS. The CDR3 DNA reads TGCGCCAGCAGTGATCCGTCCTCTAGCGGCACAGATACGCACTATTTT. It specifies CASSDPSSSGTDTHYF.

This clonotype is medium-sized (0.01 to 0.1%) within its sample. V and J are TRBV5-1 and TRBJ2-3; D unclear. The CDR3 has 11 amino acids. The germline CDR1 and CDR2 sequences are SGHRS and YFSETQ. Trimming removed 2 bases from V and 2 bases from J, with 0 bases in between. CDR3: CASSFTDTQYF. CDR3 nucleotides: TGCGCCAGCAGCTTCACAGATACGCAGTATTTT.

At least ten counts were recorded for this clonotype. This chain uses TRBV6-5 with TRBJ2-1; 9 positions match TRBD2. Trimming at V came to 2 bases and at J to 9 bases, leaving 2 bases not matched to a gene. The V gene's germline CDR1 is MNHEY and CDR2 SVGAGI. The CDR3 loop spans 13 amino acids. The CDR3 DNA reads as TGTGCCAGCAGTTACGGGACTAGCATTGAGCAGTTCTTC. As protein: CASSYGTSIEQFF.